This entry lists 29 T cell receptor beta chains sequenced from one sample in a study of identical twins. TCRdb redid the calling of the 5' RACE reads with MiXCR, one entry per CDR3 protein. In the table there are 1.5 million to 2 million distinct CDR3 sequences, around 33% of which are singletons. The sample comprised cord blood. These receptors all stem from a newborn girl in good health.

Concerning this clonotype itself: A much larger clonotype is one base distant, so this may be a read error. V is TRBV7-2 and J is TRBJ2-1; 8 bases line up with TRBD2. CDR3 length: 16 amino acids. V lost 1 base to trimming and J lost 0 bases; unmatched junction nucleotides: 2. Germline V gene sequence: CDR1 SGHTA, CDR2 FQGNSA. CDR3 nucleotides: TGTGCCAGCAGCTTAGAGAGCGGGAGCTCCTACAATGAGCAGTTCTTC. Protein product: CASSLESGSSYNEQFF.

The rearrangement uses TRBV10-2 and TRBJ2-7, with 11 bases fitting TRBD1. V dropped 7 bases and J dropped 3; count of bases not matched to a gene: 11. The CDR3 covers 16 residues. Germline assignment: CDR1 WSHSY and CDR2 SAAADI. CDR3 in amino acids: CASTLYYGTGGYEQYF. CDR3 coding DNA: TGCGCCAGCACACTATATTATGGGACAGGGGGCTACGAGCAGTACTTC.

The CDR3 DNA is TGCGCCAGCAGACTCGGGACAGGTCTCAATCAGCCCCAGCATTTT. It specifies CASRLGTGLNQPQHF. The rearrangement joins TRBV5-1 to TRBJ1-5; 8 positions match TRBD1. Trimming took 5 bases from V and 3 from J; bases not matched to a gene: 7. Germline lookup yields CDR1 SGHRS and CDR2 YFSETQ. The CDR3 loop spans 15 amino acids.

The table lists this clonotype with a few counts. The V call is TRBV7-9, the J call TRBJ2-1; 11 nucleotides agree with TRBD2. Trimming cost V 5 bases and J 9 bases; bases outside gene matches: 12. Germline lookup yields CDR1 SEHNR and CDR2 FQNEAQ (reference sequence). CDR3 length: 16 amino acids. CDR3 in DNA: TGTGCCAGCAGCGTACCGGGACTAGCGGCTAACAGTGAGCAGTTCTTC. This translates into CASSVPGLAANSEQFF.

This clonotype showed up just a few times. The rearrangement uses TRBV20-1 and TRBJ2-7, with 7 nucleotides matching TRBD2. The J segment lost 0 bases and the V segment lost 2 bases, leaving 4 bases of the junction unmatched. There are 14 residues in the CDR3. Germline V gene data show CDR1 as DFQATT and CDR2 as SNEGSKA (reference sequence). This CDR3 reads CSARRPGGSYEQYF. The CDR3, as DNA: TGCAGTGCTAGACGTCCGGGAGGCTCCTACGAGCAGTACTTC.

This clonotype has more than one count but fewer than ten. This chain connects TRBV20-1 to TRBJ1-6, with TRBD1 as a possible D gene (6 bases). The CDR3 runs to 14 residues. Germline V gene data show CDR1 as DFQATT and CDR2 as SNEGSKA (reference sequence). Trimming stripped 1 base from V and 7 bases from J, with 11 bases between. Written as DNA, the CDR3 is TGCAGTGCTAGAGTAACAGGGTCCAATTCACCCCTCCACTTT. Its translation: CSARVTGSNSPLHF.

This clonotype showed up just a few times. This chain uses TRBV4-2 with TRBJ2-4; D not resolved. Trimming stripped 5 bases from V and 3 bases from J, with 14 bases between. CDR1 is LGHNA, CDR2 YNFKEQ, per germline. The CDR3 runs 15 residues. CDR3 DNA: TGTGCCAGCAGCTTGACGAGATTTGGCAAAAACATTCAGTACTTC. Translated, it gives CASSLTRFGKNIQYF.

This chain uses TRBV28 with TRBJ1-1; 8 bases align to TRBD1. Germline trimming cut 2 bases from V and 4 bases from J; bases unmatched to any gene: 15. The CDR3 loop spans 18 amino acids. Germline V CDR1 and CDR2: MDHEN, SYDVKM. The CDR3 coding sequence is TGTGCCAGCAGTTTACCACACCGAAGGACAGGGAAGGTCACTGAAGCTTTCTTT. Its protein product is CASSLPHRRTGKVTEAFF.

V usage is TRBV19 and J usage is TRBJ2-3, with 7 bases identical to TRBD2. With 4 bases clipped from V and 1 base from J, the junction kept 5 bases outside the gene matches. From germline, CDR1 is LNHDA and CDR2 SQIVND (reference sequence). The CDR3 length is 15 residues. The DNA of the CDR3 is TGTGCCAGTAGTAGGCAGCGGGGACGCACAGATACGCAGTATTTT. This codes for CASSRQRGRTDTQYF.

The V and J genes are TRBV19 and TRBJ1-1; D unresolved. The germline V gene has CDR1 LNHDA and CDR2 SQIVND (reference sequence). This CDR3 region has 12 residues. V was shortened by 9 bases and J by 1 base, with 9 bases between the two germline ends. Here the CDR3 DNA reads TGTGCCAGCGCTACAGAGAACACTGAAGCTTTCTTT. Its translation is CASATENTEAFF. Supplemented by reference TRBV19 and TRBJ1-1, the full variable domain reads DGGITQSPKYLFRKEGQNVTLSCEQNLNHDAMYWYRQDPGQGLRLIYYSQIVNDFQKGDIAEGYSVSREKKESFPLTVTSAQKNPTAFYLCASATENTEAFFGQGTRLTVV.

V usage is TRBV7-2 and J usage is TRBJ2-4; perhaps TRBD2 as D (6 bases). The V gene's germline CDR1 is SGHTA and CDR2 FQGNSA. The CDR3 is made up of 14 amino acids. V was cut by 3 bases and J by 7 bases, with 13 bases left in between. CDR3 bases: TGTGCCAGCAGCTTTCCAGCGGGTGGGAACATTCAGTACTTC. Protein product: CASSFPAGGNIQYF.

This chain connects TRBV2 to TRBJ1-5; no definite D call. V dropped 6 bases and J dropped 2 bases, with 11 bases sitting between them. The germline gives CDR1 SNHLY, CDR2 FYNNEI. The CDR3 spans 14 residues. This CDR3 is CASSTALRNQPQHF. CDR3 coding DNA: TGTGCCAGCAGCACGGCCCTCCGCAATCAGCCCCAGCATTTT.

The chain has TRBV3-1 and TRBJ1-4; D unresolved. V was clipped by 0 bases and J by 6 bases, with 32 bases between them. This CDR3 has 22 residues. Germline CDR1 is LGHDT and CDR2 is YNNKEL (reference sequence). CDR3 DNA: TGTGCCAGCAGCCAAGAGGGCGGCAGAAACTATGGCTACACCTATCTTGATGAAAAACTGTTTTTT. It specifies CASSQEGGRNYGYTYLDEKLFF.

V usage is TRBV7-9 and J usage is TRBJ2-4, with D maybe TRBD2 (5 bases). TRBJ2-5 matches the DNA end more closely, so the J call is doubtful. The CDR3 covers 13 residues. Germline CDR1 and CDR2: SEHNR and FQNEAQ (reference sequence). The CDR3 DNA sequence: TGTGCCAGCGGAGGAAACGGGTGGGAGACCCAGTACTTC. It yields the protein CASGGNGWETQYF.

V is TRBV2 and J is TRBJ2-1; D is unresolved. V was cut by 3 bases and J by 3 bases, with 12 bases left in between. This CDR3 region has 15 residues. Germline CDR1 and CDR2: SNHLY and FYNNEI. This chain's CDR3 is CASSEFTRNYNEQFF. DNA of the CDR3: TGTGCCAGCAGTGAGTTTACGCGGAACTACAATGAGCAGTTCTTC.

Many counts were recorded for this clonotype. The V call is TRBV3-1, the J call TRBJ2-5; tentative D call: TRBD2 (6 bases). CDR1 and CDR2 from the germline V gene are LGHDT and YNNKEL (reference sequence). V was shortened by 6 bases and J by 1 base, with 9 bases between the two germline ends. The CDR3 has 13 amino acids. The CDR3, as DNA: TGTGCCAGCAGAATGGGACTCCAAGAGACCCAGTACTTC. This translates into CASRMGLQETQYF.

V usage is TRBV2 and J usage is TRBJ1-2; TRBD1 matches 7 bases. In germline, CDR1 is SNHLY, CDR2 FYNNEI. The V segment lost 6 bases and the J segment 2 bases; nucleotides outside the gene matches: 3. CDR3 length equals 13 residues. CDR3 residues: CASRRDSNYGYTF. The CDR3 coding sequence is TGTGCCAGCAGGCGGGACAGCAACTATGGCTACACCTTC. Complete variable domain (other parts from reference TRBV2 and TRBJ1-2): EPEVTQTPSHQVTQMGQEVILRCVPISNHLYFYWYRQILGQKVEFLVSFYNNEISEKSEIFDDQFSVERPDGSNFTLKIRSTKLEDSAMYFCASRRDSNYGYTFGSGTRLTVV.

The chain joins TRBV11-3 to TRBJ2-5; TRBD2 aligns across 10 bases. Germline loops: CDR1 SGHNT, CDR2 YENEEA. V lost 1 base and J lost 11; bases outside the gene matches: 13. The CDR3 runs to 16 residues. The CDR3 sequence is CASSLANSGRKNEQYF. In DNA form, the CDR3 reads TGTGCCAGCAGCTTAGCGAATAGCGGGAGGAAGAATGAGCAGTACTTC. The whole variable domain, filled in from reference TRBV11-3 and TRBJ2-5, reads EAGVVQSPRYKIIEKKQPVAFWCNPISGHNTLYWYLQNLGQGPELLIRYENEEAVDDSQLPKDRFSAERLKGVDSTLKIQPAELGDSAVYLCASSLANSGRKNEQYFGPGTRLLVL.

V is TRBV20-1 and J is TRBJ2-7; 7 bases are a match to TRBD1. The CDR3 is 14 residues long. The J segment lost 2 bases and the V segment lost 3 bases, leaving 7 bases of the junction unmatched. Germline V lookup: CDR1 DFQATT, CDR2 SNEGSKA (reference sequence). The CDR3 nucleotides are TGCAGTGCTAGCGTACGGACAGGCGCCTACGAGCAGTACTTC. Its translation is CSASVRTGAYEQYF.

The rearrangement joins TRBV6-6 to TRBJ2-3, with D unclear. The CDR3 loop spans 14 amino acids. Germline CDR1 reads MNHNY; CDR2 reads SVGAGI (reference sequence). Trimming removed 6 bases from V and 2 bases from J, with 12 bases in between. CDR3 nucleotide sequence: TGTGCCAGCAGACAGATTGTTTCCACAGATACGCAGTATTTT. As protein: CASRQIVSTDTQYF.

This clonotype was counted only a few times. V gene TRBV20-1 combines with J gene TRBJ1-5, with 8 bases identical to TRBD1. The CDR3 spans 18 residues. CDR1 is DFQATT and CDR2 is SNEGSKA in the germline V gene (reference sequence). V was pared by 6 bases and J by 0 bases, with 16 bases of the junction left unmatched. DNA of the CDR3: TGCAGTGCCGGACCGGGACAGGTAATCCGTTATAGCAATCAGCCCCAGCATTTT. The encoded protein is CSAGPGQVIRYSNQPQHF.

The chain has TRBV20-1 and TRBJ2-1; 9 bases align to TRBD2. Germline-derived CDR1 and CDR2 are DFQATT and SNEGSKA (reference sequence). This CDR3 is built from 14 residues. V shed 2 bases and J 8 bases; nucleotides not matched to a gene: 7. CDR3 bases: TGCAGTGCTAGAATGCGGGGGGGCAGCGATGAGCAGTTCTTC. This codes for CSARMRGGSDEQFF.

The chain is built from TRBV13 and TRBJ2-1, with unresolved D. Germline V gene sequence: CDR1 PRHDT, CDR2 FYEKMQ (reference sequence). V shed 5 bases and J shed 0 bases, with 14 bases lying between them. CDR3 length: 16 amino acids. The CDR3 loop reads CASSPLWETSYNEQFF. The CDR3 bases are TGTGCCAGCAGCCCGTTGTGGGAAACCTCCTACAATGAGCAGTTCTTC.

This clonotype has a handful of counts. The genes are TRBV20-1 and TRBJ2-3, with no clear D. The CDR3 runs to 15 residues. CDR1 is DFQATT and CDR2 is SNEGSKA in the germline V gene (reference sequence). V was shortened by 0 bases and J by 0 bases, with 10 bases between the two germline ends. DNA for the CDR3: TGCAGTGCTAGAGATTGGCCTACTAGCACAGATACGCAGTATTTT. This codes for CSARDWPTSTDTQYF.

The chain recombines TRBV25-1 with TRBJ2-7; 9 bases map to TRBD1. With V trimmed by 4 bases and J by 9 bases, 10 bases remained unmatched. The CDR3 has 14 amino acids. Per the germline V gene, CDR1 is MGHDK and CDR2 is SYGVNS. Written as DNA, the CDR3 is TGTGCCAGCAGTGGGACAGGGGTACATGTTGGGCAGTACTTC. Translating gives CASSGTGVHVGQYF.

Notes on this clonotype: A much larger clone lies a single base off, so this may be a read error. The chain recombines TRBV20-1 with TRBJ2-1; TRBD1 is a possible D gene (5 bases). The V gene's germline CDR1 is DFQATT and CDR2 SNEGSKA (reference sequence). V was clipped by 0 bases and J by 13 bases, with 22 bases between them. The CDR3 covers 15 residues. The chain's CDR3 is CSARDQGRMSETQFF. The CDR3 coding sequence is TGCAGTGCTAGAGATCAGGGAAGGATGAGTGAGACCCAGTTCTTC.

This clonotype was observed a handful of times. This chain uses TRBV4-1 with TRBJ2-3; D gene unclear. This CDR3 is built from 16 residues. The V gene lost 2 bases and the J gene lost 0 bases, with 12 bases spanning the gap. Looked up from germline, CDR1 is MGHRA and CDR2 is YSYEKL. CDR3 DNA sequence: TGCGCCAGCAGCCAATCGGCGGTCTCTAGCACAGATACGCAGTATTTT. Translated, it gives CASSQSAVSSTDTQYF.

The chain is built from TRBV5-5 and TRBJ1-1; D is unclear. CDR1 is SGHKS and CDR2 is YYEKEE in the germline V gene (reference sequence). With 1 base removed from V and 0 bases from J, the gap between germline ends came to 16 bases. The CDR3 has 17 residues. DNA of the CDR3: TGTGCCAGCAGCTTGCCAACTCCCGGGAGATTGAACACTGAAGCTTTCTTT. It translates to CASSLPTPGRLNTEAFF.

A single count supports this clonotype. This chain links TRBV9 with TRBJ1-4; TRBD1 matches at 9 bases. The CDR3 extends over 14 amino acids. Germline trimming cut 6 bases from V and 7 bases from J; bases unmatched to any gene: 7. Germline CDR1 reads SGDLS; CDR2 reads YYNGEE. The CDR3 DNA sequence: TGTGCCAGCACCCCGGGACAGGGATTTGAAAAACTGTTTTTT. It yields the protein CASTPGQGFEKLFF.